The rows below give T cell receptor beta chains drawn from one sample of a study of T cell repertoires in cytomegalovirus infection. TCRdb reprocessed the reads via MiXCR and lists one record per CDR3 protein. This table has 830,000 or so distinct CDR3 sequences, roughly 33% appearing once. No antigen has been assigned to these receptors. Here the sequenced sample was cultured CD8+ T cells from PBMCs, taken from culture after CMV antigen stimulation. These receptors were obtained from a human donor in good health (CMV status not recorded). Some clones in this sample may be carry-over from other donors' samples. CDR3s include the opening cysteine and the closing phenylalanine or tryptophan. Fields, in order: V gene, D gene, J gene, clone size, CDR3 protein, CDR3 DNA. A D gene is named only where the DNA matches it firmly. Size tells how often a clone was seen (once, few, many) or the class of an expanded clone, and some rows leave it out.

TRBV12-3/TRBV12-4	TRBD2	TRBJ2-1	NA	CASSLTLAGEAYNEQFF	TGTGCCAGCAGTTTAACCCTAGCGGGGGAGGCCTACAATGAGCAGTTCTTC
TRBV6-2/TRBV6-3	NA	TRBJ2-3	few	CASSEYQATSTDTQYF	TGTGCCAGCAGTGAATATCAGGCGACTAGCACAGATACGCAGTATTTT
TRBV19	NA	TRBJ2-2	NA	CASSIITGELFF	TGTGCCAGTAGTATAATCACCGGGGAGCTGTTTTTT
TRBV7-8	NA	TRBJ1-2	NA	CASSLEGAGSRYGYTF	TGTGCCAGCAGCTTAGAGGGAGCTGGATCCAGATATGGCTACACCTTC
TRBV7-9	NA	TRBJ2-5	few	CASSSGGVKRSEETQYF	TGTGCCAGCAGCTCAGGGGGGGTCAAAAGATCGGAAGAGACCCAGTACTTC
TRBV11-1	TRBD1	TRBJ1-4	few	CASSWTGDGEKLFF	TGTGCCAGCAGCTGGACAGGGGACGGTGAAAAACTGTTTTTT
TRBV7-6	TRBD2	TRBJ2-1	many	CASSLDPPAGGVQTYNEQFF	TGTGCCAGCAGCTTAGATCCACCCGCGGGGGGGGTTCAAACCTACAATGAGCAGTTCTTC
TRBV7-9	NA	TRBJ1-3	few	CASSVRPNTIYF	TGTGCCAGCAGCGTGCGGCCCAACACCATATATTTT
TRBV9	NA	TRBJ1-2	NA	CASSVSGLANYGYTF	TGTGCCAGCAGCGTCTCAGGACTAGCTAACTATGGCTACACCTTC
TRBV7-9	NA	TRBJ1-5	few	CASSLEDTGAGYRGNQPQHF	TGTGCCAGCAGCTTAGAAGATACGGGGGCTGGGTATAGGGGCAATCAGCCCCAGCATTTT
TRBV2	NA	TRBJ2-3	NA	CASSDSGAATDTQYF	TGTGCCAGCAGTGACTCGGGGGCCGCCACAGATACGCAGTATTTT
TRBV7-9	TRBD1	TRBJ2-1	few	CASSDGQVSYNEQFF	TGTGCCAGCAGCGACGGACAGGTCTCCTACAATGAGCAGTTCTTC
TRBV2	TRBD1	TRBJ1-2	NA	CASSDGTGGPYGYTF	TGTGCCAGCAGTGACGGGACAGGGGGTCCCTATGGCTACACCTTC
TRBV4-1	NA	TRBJ2-4	few	CASSPWAKNIQYF	TGCGCCAGCAGCCCCTGGGCCAAAAACATTCAGTACTTC
TRBV12-3/TRBV12-4	NA	TRBJ2-5	many	CASSPENQETQYF	TGTGCCAGCAGCCCCGAAAACCAAGAGACCCAGTACTTC
TRBV15	NA	TRBJ1-5	NA	CATSTGPGGNQPQHF	TGTGCCACCAGTACAGGGCCGGGGGGCAATCAGCCCCAGCATTTT
TRBV7-3	NA	TRBJ2-3	NA	CASSSDPPDTQYF	TGTGCCAGCAGCTCTGATCCCCCCGATACGCAGTATTTT
TRBV4-1	NA	TRBJ1-1	NA	CASSQERTGVWNTEAFF	TGCGCCAGCAGCCAAGAGAGGACCGGGGTCTGGAACACTGAAGCTTTCTTT
TRBV6-2/TRBV6-3	NA	TRBJ2-2	NA	CASSLPAGPGTGELFF	TGTGCCAGCAGTTTACCGGCGGGGCCGGGCACCGGGGAGCTGTTTTTT
TRBV4-1	NA	TRBJ2-5	few	CASSQWEPPWETQYF	TGCGCCAGCAGCCAATGGGAACCTCCCTGGGAGACCCAGTACTTC
TRBV2	NA	TRBJ2-1	NA	CASTIGRHSYNEQFF	TGTGCCAGCACTATTGGGCGGCACTCCTACAATGAGCAGTTCTTC
TRBV24-1	TRBD2	TRBJ2-1	NA	CATSDGGTSGEAQYNEQFF	TGTGCCACCAGTGATGGCGGGACTAGCGGGGAGGCGCAATACAATGAGCAGTTCTTC
TRBV9	TRBD2	TRBJ2-3	NA	CASRGGLAGGPERNFADTQYF	TGTGCCAGCAGGGGGGGACTAGCGGGGGGGCCTGAGAGGAATTTTGCAGATACGCAGTATTTT
TRBV6-2/TRBV6-3	NA	TRBJ1-1	many	CASSFVDPRGTEAFF	TGTGCCAGCAGTTTCGTTGACCCGAGAGGGACTGAAGCTTTCTTT
TRBV7-6	NA	TRBJ2-5	NA	CASSLRGAEKETQYF	TGTGCCAGCAGCCTTCGGGGGGCCGAGAAAGAGACCCAGTACTTC
TRBV5-4	TRBD1	TRBJ1-2	NA	CASYSGQAPPNYGYTF	TGTGCCAGCTACTCGGGACAGGCGCCTCCTAACTATGGCTACACCTTC
TRBV15	TRBD2	TRBJ2-1	NA	CATSRGGRAGDEFF	TGTGCCACCAGCAGAGGGGGCCGAGCGGGGGACGAGTTCTTC
TRBV7-3	NA	TRBJ2-3	NA	CASSPTAHSPDTQYF	TGTGCCAGCAGCCCGACAGCTCACAGTCCGGATACGCAGTATTTT
TRBV7-6	TRBD1	TRBJ1-1	few	CASSSRDRGGNTEAFF	TGTGCCAGCAGCTCGCGGGACAGGGGGGGAAACACTGAAGCTTTCTTT
TRBV12-3/TRBV12-4	NA	TRBJ1-6	NA	CASSLSASPLHF	TGTGCCAGCAGTTTATCGGCTTCACCCCTCCACTTT
TRBV4-2	TRBD2	TRBJ2-1	few	CASSQDGLEAYNEQFF	TGTGCCAGCAGCCAAGACGGACTAGAGGCCTACAATGAGCAGTTCTTC
TRBV7-8	NA	TRBJ2-1	NA	CASSPEGLNEQFF	TGTGCCAGCAGCCCAGAAGGACTTAATGAGCAGTTCTTC
TRBV11-2	TRBD2	TRBJ2-5	NA	CASSLSDDITTSGEETQYF	TGTGCCAGCAGCTTATCCGACGATATTACGACTAGCGGGGAAGAGACCCAGTACTTC
TRBV12-3/TRBV12-4	NA	TRBJ2-2	few	CASSFTGRTGELFF	TGTGCCAGCAGTTTTACAGGTCGGACCGGGGAGCTGTTTTTT
TRBV6-8	TRBD1	TRBJ2-2	NA	CASRGTGRLGELFF	TGTGCCAGCAGGGGGACAGGGAGATTAGGGGAGCTGTTTTTT
TRBV20-1	NA	TRBJ2-1	NA	CSAWAGSYNEQFF	TGCAGTGCATGGGCTGGCTCCTACAATGAGCAGTTCTTC
TRBV7-8	TRBD2	TRBJ2-3	many	CASSSGGVSSTDTQYF	TGTGCCAGCAGCTCCGGGGGGGTTTCTAGCACAGATACGCAGTATTTT
TRBV28	NA	TRBJ1-5	NA	CANSFPSGQEDQPQHF	TGTGCCAACAGTTTCCCATCTGGGCAGGAAGATCAGCCCCAGCATTTT
TRBV12-3/TRBV12-4	TRBD1	TRBJ2-7	many	CASTFGTGFDEQYF	TGTGCCAGCACCTTCGGGACAGGGTTTGACGAGCAGTACTTC
TRBV4-1	NA	TRBJ2-3	NA	CASSQSLGLGLVTDTQYF	TGCGCCAGCAGCCAAAGTCTGGGTCTCGGGCTTGTGACAGATACGCAGTATTTT
TRBV7-6	NA	TRBJ2-1	NA	CASSLRGRVPADEQFF	TGTGCCAGCAGCTTGAGGGGTCGGGTGCCGGCGGATGAGCAGTTCTTC
TRBV12-3/TRBV12-4	NA	TRBJ1-1	NA	CASTLPPKGATEAFF	TGTGCCAGCACTCTACCGCCCAAAGGGGCCACTGAAGCTTTCTTT
TRBV11-2	TRBD1	TRBJ1-2	NA	CASSLAPDRDYGYTF	TGTGCCAGCAGCTTAGCCCCGGACAGGGACTATGGCTACACCTTC
TRBV27	NA	TRBJ1-2	NA	CASSPQANYGYTF	TGTGCCAGCAGTCCCCAGGCGAACTATGGCTACACCTTC
TRBV7-6	TRBD1	TRBJ2-3	many	CASSLWIGGQGALDTQYF	TGTGCCAGCAGCTTGTGGATAGGGGGACAGGGGGCCTTAGATACGCAGTATTTT
TRBV7-4	NA	TRBJ2-2	NA	CASSLEGAIGELFF	TGTGCCAGCAGCTTGGAAGGGGCGATCGGGGAGCTGTTTTTT
TRBV19	TRBD1	TRBJ2-3	NA	CASSIAGTGTDTQYF	TGTGCCAGTAGTATAGCCGGGACAGGTACAGATACGCAGTATTTT
TRBV10-3	NA	TRBJ2-5	few	CAISEYRESETQYF	TGTGCCATCAGTGAGTACAGGGAATCGGAGACCCAGTACTTC
TRBV6-5	NA	TRBJ2-5	NA	CASSYSRGETQYF	TGTGCCAGCAGTTACTCGAGGGGGGAGACCCAGTACTTC
TRBV6-8	NA	TRBJ2-1	NA	CASSYSTEGGRNEQFF	TGTGCCAGCAGTTACTCGACTGAAGGGGGGCGCAATGAGCAGTTCTTC
TRBV27	NA	TRBJ1-4	NA	CASSSRVGANEKLFF	TGTGCCAGCAGCTCACGGGTTGGGGCTAATGAAAAACTGTTTTTT
TRBV6-1	TRBD1	TRBJ1-6	NA	CASSEGELGGKYNSPLHF	TGTGCCAGCAGTGAGGGGGAGCTAGGGGGCAAGTATAATTCACCCCTCCACTTT
TRBV7-6	NA	TRBJ2-4	few	CASSLKPWREAKNIQYF	TGTGCCAGCAGCTTAAAGCCATGGAGAGAAGCCAAAAACATTCAGTACTTC
TRBV27	NA	TRBJ2-1	NA	CASSLGGAWNEQFF	TGTGCCAGCAGTTTAGGGGGAGCGTGGAATGAGCAGTTCTTC